The present T cell receptor beta chain was sequenced within a study of T cells after yellow fever vaccination. General observations from the study: Booster samples showed a return of most primary-vaccination clones (approximately 96% CD4, about 88% CD8). Sorted repertoires could include abundant contaminating clonotypes from bulk cells.

This clonotype turned up a few times. 5'RACE template switching generated TCR cDNA, adding a universal primer site and UMIs. Each CDR3 protein is one row after TCRdb ran MiXCR on the 5' RACE reads. Altogether 45,000 to 65,000 distinct CDR3 sequences are present, approximately 7% being singletons, with the ten largest covering roughly a quarter. CDR1 is MNHEY and CDR2 is SMNVEV in the germline V gene (reference sequence). This CDR3 has 13 residues. Trimming at V came to 7 bases and at J to 4 bases, leaving 7 bases not matched to a gene. The sample was CD8+ T cells not binding an NS4B(214-222) dextramer, sorted from PBMCs, taken around 45 days after the first yellow fever vaccination. The TCR sequence derives from a man between 18 and 29 years old who received the YFV17D yellow fever vaccine. The gene calls are TRBV27 and TRBJ2-7, with 7 bases matching TRBD2. The CDR3 coding sequence is TGTGCCAGCACTTGGGGGAGGGAGTACGAGCAGTACTTC. It is translated as CASTWGREYEQYF.